These T cell receptor beta chains were read from a single sample in a study of lymphopenia after photon versus proton radiotherapy. Here immunoSEQ multiplex PCR was the method, and the copy in TCRdb shows in-frame clones only, minus some. The data show approximately 20,000 clones, with about nine tenths seen just once and about 6% held by the top ten. The sample consisted of peripheral blood, taken from a patient treated with photon-based radiotherapy. These receptors were obtained from a man between 60 and 70 years old with pancreatic cancer. The CDR3 runs from the conserved cysteine through the conserved F or W. Fields, in order: J gene, V gene, clone size, D gene, CDR3 protein, CDR3 DNA. The D gene is left open where the match is weak. Expanded clones are given a class, and other clones once, few, many or no size at all.

TRBJ1-2,TRBV5-8,-,-,CASSRGRPSYGYTF,TGTGCCAGCAGTCGGGGCCGGCCTAGCTATGGCTACACCTTC
TRBJ1-6,TRBV7-2,-,-,CASSLASYSPLHF,TGTGCCAGCAGCTTAGCCAGCTATTCACCCCTCCACTTT
TRBJ2-5,TRBV5-4,-,-,CASRTEETQYF,TGTGCCAGCAGAACTGAAGAGACCCAGTACTTC
TRBJ2-7,TRBV25-1,-,-,CASSGQGGDREQYF,TGTGCCAGCAGTGGACAGGGAGGGGATCGCGAGCAGTACTTC
TRBJ1-4,TRBV19,-,-,CASSPISGEKLFF,TGTGCCAGTAGTCCTATCTCTGGGGAAAAACTGTTTTTT
TRBJ2-1,TRBV11-3,once,TRBD1,CASSQPNRGLYNEQFF,TGTGCCAGCAGCCAACCGAACAGGGGGCTGTACAATGAGCAGTTCTTC
TRBJ1-1,TRBV18,-,-,CASSENTNTEAFF,TGTGCCAGCTCCGAGAACACGAACACTGAAGCTTTCTTT
TRBJ1-2,TRBV6-5,-,-,CATLGDNYGYTF,TGTGCCACGCTGGGGGATAACTATGGCTACACCTTC
TRBJ1-1,TRBV5-1,-,-,CASSRLGGRTLTEAFF,TGCGCCAGCAGCCGCCTGGGTGGGCGAACCCTTACTGAAGCTTTCTTT
TRBJ2-7,TRBV10-3,-,-,CAISELNEQYF,TGTGCCATCAGTGAGCTAAACGAGCAGTACTTC
TRBJ1-4,TRBV4-1,-,-,CASSQEYGRDEKLFF,TGCGCCAGCAGCCAAGAATACGGTAGGGACGAAAAACTGTTTTTT
TRBJ2-1,TRBV4-2,-,TRBD2,CASSQDITSGSNEQFF,TGTGCCAGCAGCCAAGATATCACTAGCGGAAGCAATGAGCAGTTCTTC
TRBJ1-5,TRBV5-8,-,-,CASRSSGHQPQHF,TGTGCCAGCCGCAGTTCGGGCCATCAGCCCCAGCATTTT
TRBJ2-2,TRBV7-9,-,TRBD1,CASTLRQGGGNTGELFF,TGTGCCAGCACCCTTCGACAGGGGGGCGGGAACACCGGGGAGCTGTTTTTT